This T cell receptor beta chain came from a study of early T cells in non-severe SARS-CoV-2 infection. Study summary: It was bulk RNA from unsorted whole blood that was sequenced, and the chains were unpaired.

TCRdb re-called the 5' RACE reads with MiXCR, one entry per CDR3 protein. The sample yields roughly 64,000 distinct CDR3 sequences, around 13% seen once. This clonotype was seen only a few times. CDR3 length: 14 amino acids. The germline V and J ends were trimmed by 0 bases and 4 bases, with 10 bases remaining between them. Sequences were obtained from whole blood. The rearrangement joins TRBV12-3 or TRBV12-4 to TRBJ2-7; tentatively, D is TRBD1 (5 bases). The TCR originated in an adult who was a healthcare worker with PCR-confirmed SARS-CoV-2 infection or an uninfected control (not recorded which). This chain's CDR3 is CASSLAGAEYEQYF. The CDR3 region has the DNA TGTGCCAGCAGTTTAGCAGGGGCCGAATACGAGCAGTACTTC.